The TCR beta chain under discussion was sequenced for a study of T cells after yellow fever vaccination. The CDR3 spans 14 residues. The germline CDR1 and CDR2 sequences are SGHNT and YYREEE (reference sequence). V gave up 4 bases and J gave up 0 bases, with 11 bases separating them. TCRdb independently ran MiXCR on the 5' RACE reads; one entry per CDR3 protein. The repertoire includes some 320,000 distinct CDR3 sequences, about 10% of them detected once, and under 4% sits in the top ten. Findings and caveats of the study: Of the clonotypes, a small share occurred in both CD4 and CD8 compartments.

As for this clonotype: Its matching antigen is unknown.

Source: CD4+ T cells sorted from PBMCs, taken 45 days after the yellow fever booster vaccination. The clonotype comes from a young man who received the YFV17D yellow fever vaccine. V gene TRBV5-4 combines with J gene TRBJ2-7; D remains unclear. The CDR3 loop reads CASSQEPSSYEQYV. The CDR3, as DNA: TGTGCCAGCAGCCAGGAGCCAAGCTCCTACGAGCAGTACGTC.